Listed below are T cell receptor beta chains from one sample, sequenced in a study of a mutant IDH1 vaccine in newly diagnosed glioma. Only in-frame clones appear in the TCRdb table, and some are missing; sequencing was by immunoSEQ multiplex PCR. The repertoire holds 85,000 to 100,000 clones, with about 80% as singletons. This specimen consisted of PBMCs, obtained from a glioma patient treated with radiotherapy, temozolomide or both. The receptors derive from a man aged 40-49 years with glioma. The CDR3 runs from the conserved cysteine through the conserved F or W. The D gene is left open where the match is weak. Expanded clones get a size class; other rows say once, few or many, or leave the size out.

CDR3: CAWAYTGGANSPLHF
DNA: TGTGCCTGGGCTTACACCGGCGGTGCTAATTCACCCCTCCACTTT
V: TRBV30
J: TRBJ1-6
size: NA
D: NA

CDR3: CAIWESRVYGYTF
DNA: TGTGCCATCTGGGAGTCCAGGGTCTATGGCTACACCTTC
V: TRBV10-3
J: TRBJ1-2
size: once
D: NA

CDR3: CAWSVPAYEQYF
DNA: TGTGCCTGGAGTGTACCCGCCTACGAGCAGTACTTC
V: TRBV30
J: TRBJ2-7
size: NA
D: NA

CDR3: CASSGATARVTEAFF
DNA: TGTGCCAGCAGTGGGGCGACAGCCCGGGTCACTGAAGCTTTCTTT
V: TRBV25-1
J: TRBJ1-1
size: NA
D: NA

CDR3: CASSQATGLSTEAFF
DNA: TGTGCCAGCAGCCAAGCGACAGGACTTAGCACTGAAGCTTTCTTT
V: TRBV4-2
J: TRBJ1-1
size: NA
D: NA

CDR3: CASRNQGRGYEQYF
DNA: TGCGCCAGCAGGAATCAGGGGAGAGGCTACGAGCAGTACTTC
V: TRBV10-2
J: TRBJ2-7
size: NA
D: NA

CDR3: CASKAPTTYEQYF
DNA: TGTGCCAGCAAGGCTCCCACAACCTACGAGCAGTACTTC
V: TRBV2
J: TRBJ2-7
size: NA
D: NA

CDR3: CASSPRGAPNTEAFF
DNA: TGTGCCAGCAGCCCCAGAGGGGCGCCGAACACTGAAGCTTTCTTT
V: TRBV7-9
J: TRBJ1-1
size: NA
D: NA

CDR3: CASSPTGTGTYEQYF
DNA: TGTGCCAGCTCACCGACCGGGACAGGAACCTACGAGCAGTACTTC
V: TRBV18
J: TRBJ2-7
size: NA
D: TRBD1

CDR3: CAWSPPGVTFSNQPQHF
DNA: TGTGCCTGGAGTCCCCCGGGGGTCACCTTTAGCAATCAGCCCCAGCATTTT
V: TRBV30
J: TRBJ1-5
size: once
D: NA

CDR3: CASSSRQGANTDTQYF
DNA: TGTGCCAGCAGTTCTCGTCAGGGGGCTAACACAGATACGCAGTATTTT
V: TRBV6-5
J: TRBJ2-3
size: NA
D: TRBD1

CDR3: CASSYSVIGGSYGYTF
DNA: TGTGCCAGCAGTTACTCAGTTATAGGGGGAAGCTATGGCTACACCTTC
V: TRBV6-5
J: TRBJ1-2
size: few
D: NA

CDR3: CASSQMDSLDYEQYF
DNA: TGCGCCAGCAGCCAAATGGACAGCCTGGACTACGAGCAGTACTTC
V: TRBV4-3
J: TRBJ2-7
size: NA
D: NA

CDR3: CASNFYGVSGGTEAFF
DNA: TGTGCCAGCAATTTTTACGGGGTATCAGGGGGCACTGAAGCTTTCTTT
V: TRBV27
J: TRBJ1-1
size: NA
D: TRBD1

CDR3: CASSQGSSYNEQFF
DNA: TGCGCCAGCAGCCAAGGGTCTTCTTACAATGAGCAGTTCTTC
V: TRBV4-3
J: TRBJ2-1
size: NA
D: NA

CDR3: CASSYSRVTSGNEQFF
DNA: TGTGCCAGCAGTTACTCGCGGGTCACTAGCGGCAATGAGCAGTTCTTC
V: TRBV6-5
J: TRBJ2-1
size: NA
D: TRBD2